A single sample gave rise to the 14 T cell receptor beta chains below, sequenced in a study of TIL therapy for anti-PD-1-resistant metastatic lung cancer. Sequencing used immunoSEQ v3. Clones were sequenced by immunoSEQ multiplex PCR, and TCRdb holds only the in-frame ones, with some missing. The data show tens of thousands of clones, with around nine tenths seen just once and 2.6% held by the top ten. Time point noted: pre-treatment sample, taken before nivolumab and TIL therapy. The material was blood, obtained at baseline. The receptor source for this set is a person between 25 and 80 years old with non-small cell lung cancer.

The rearrangement links TRBV6-4 to TRBJ2-3; 8 nucleotides match TRBD2. V gave up 7 bases and J gave up 3 bases; unmatched junction bases: 15. CDR1 is MRHNA and CDR2 is SNTAGT in the germline V gene. The CDR3 length is 17 residues. The CDR3 nucleotides are TGTGCCAGCACAGCTCAGAGCGGGAGAATAAGTACAGATACGCAGTATTTT. Translated, it gives CASTAQSGRISTDTQYF.

The rearrangement joins TRBV9 to TRBJ2-1; D call uncertain. Germline V lookup: CDR1 SGDLS, CDR2 YYNGEE. V lost 3 bases and J lost 1, with 11 bases in between. This CDR3 is built from 15 residues. The CDR3 spells CASSARAPSYNEQFF. The CDR3 region has the DNA TGTGCCAGCAGCGCCCGGGCGCCGTCCTACAATGAGCAGTTCTTC.

In this sample, this clone turned up once. The J gene is TRBJ2-1, the V gene TRBV4-2, with TRBD2 matching 10 bases. The germline V gene encodes CDR1 LGHNA and CDR2 YNFKEQ. The J segment lost 8 bases and the V segment lost 0 bases, leaving 7 bases of the junction unmatched. The CDR3 contains 16 residues. The CDR3 sequence: CASSQDRSGGADEQFF. Written as DNA, the CDR3 is TGTGCCAGCAGCCAAGATCGGAGCGGGGGGGCAGATGAGCAGTTCTTC.

The count of this clone is one. The genes are TRBV29-1 and TRBJ2-1, with D perhaps matching TRBD1 (5 bases). The V and J ends lost 1 base and 2 bases respectively, with 9 bases between them. Per germline, CDR1 SQVTM and CDR2 ANQGSEA. The CDR3 extends over 14 amino acids. CDR3 DNA: TGCAGCGTTGAAGGGCAGGGCCCCTACAATGAGCAGTTCTTC. Translating it yields CSVEGQGPYNEQFF.

The gene calls are TRBV25-1 and TRBJ2-1; D could derive from TRBD1 or TRBD2 (5 bases each). With 9 bases removed from V and 9 bases from J, the gap between germline ends came to 9 bases. The CDR3 is 10 amino acids. Germline values: CDR1 MGHDK, CDR2 SYGVNS. The CDR3 DNA sequence: TGTGCCAGTGAGGGGAGTGAGCAGTTCTTC. Its protein product is CASEGSEQFF.

The gene calls are TRBV10-3 and TRBJ2-2; tentatively, D is TRBD2 (7 bases). The CDR3 covers 15 residues. From germline, CDR1 is ENHRY and CDR2 SYGVKD. The germline V and J ends were trimmed by 6 bases and 7 bases, with 18 bases remaining between them. CDR3 loop: CAISGLGGQGGELFF. The DNA for the CDR3 is TGTGCCATCAGCGGTTTGGGGGGGCAAGGCGGGGAGCTGTTTTTT.

There are a few counts of this clone. The chain employs TRBV5-1 and TRBJ2-2; D call uncertain. Deletions cut 0 bases from V and 3 bases from J, with 6 bases between. The CDR3 length is 14 residues. Germline assignment: CDR1 SGHRS and CDR2 YFSETQ. CDR3 sequence reads: CASSLDMHTGELFF. The CDR3 nucleotides read TGCGCCAGCAGCTTGGATATGCACACCGGGGAGCTGTTTTTT.

About this clone: Other nucleotide sequences in the sample specify the same CDR3. The J gene is TRBJ2-1, the V gene TRBV19; 7 nucleotides line up with TRBD2. V was clipped by 1 base and J by 9 bases; unmatched bases: 3. The germline V gene has CDR1 LNHDA and CDR2 SQIVND (reference sequence). The CDR3 has 13 residues. In DNA form, the CDR3 reads TGTGCCAGTAGTATAGGGGGGAGGGGTGAGCAGTTCTTC. This encodes CASSIGGRGEQFF. The whole variable domain, filled in from reference TRBV19 and TRBJ2-1, reads DGGITQSPKYLFRKEGQNVTLSCEQNLNHDAMYWYRQDPGQGLRLIYYSQIVNDFQKGDIAEGYSVSREKKESFPLTVTSAQKNPTAFYLCASSIGGRGEQFFGPGTRLTVL.

This clone was seen only a few times. J is TRBJ2-7 and V is TRBV5-5, with 10 nucleotides matching TRBD2. This CDR3 spans 14 amino acids. Germline CDR1 SGHKS, CDR2 YYEKEE (reference sequence). J gave up 2 bases and V 4 bases, and 3 bases lay outside the gene matches. The CDR3 region is CASSSSGRPYEQYF. CDR3 in DNA: TGTGCCAGCAGCAGTAGCGGGAGGCCCTACGAGCAGTACTTC.

The chain recombines TRBV5-6 with TRBJ2-5; no reliable D call. This CDR3 comprises 14 residues. CDR1 is SGHDT, CDR2 YYEEEE, per germline. With 0 bases removed from V and 2 bases from J, the gap between germline ends came to 8 bases. The CDR3 DNA reads TGTGCCAGCAGCTTGGGGCTAGTACAAGAGACCCAGTACTTC. It encodes CASSLGLVQETQYF.

J is TRBJ2-7 and V is TRBV27, with D hard to call. CDR3 length: 15 amino acids. With 2 bases removed from V and 3 bases from J, the gap between germline ends came to 14 bases. CDR1 is MNHEY, CDR2 SMNVEV, per germline (reference sequence). CDR3 protein: CASSLSMARLYEQYF. The CDR3 DNA is TGTGCCAGCAGTTTAAGCATGGCACGCCTCTACGAGCAGTACTTC.

The chain employs TRBV19 and TRBJ1-1, with D possibly being TRBD1 (5 bases). Germline values: CDR1 LNHDA, CDR2 SQIVND (reference sequence). This CDR3 has 16 amino acids. The germline V and J ends were trimmed by 4 bases and 4 bases, with 19 bases remaining between them. The CDR3 DNA sequence: TGTGCCAGTAGTAAGGGCTACGGGGGATTCGGCACTGAAGCTTTCTTT. This encodes CASSKGYGGFGTEAFF.

V usage is TRBV19 and J usage is TRBJ1-5; tentatively, D is TRBD1 (5 bases). CDR3 length equals 15 residues. Germline CDR1 is LNHDA and CDR2 is SQIVND (reference sequence). V dropped 7 bases and J dropped 3 bases, with 16 bases sitting between them. CDR3: CASTRGGKVNQPQHF. The CDR3 bases are TGTGCCAGTACTCGGGGGGGAAAGGTCAATCAGCCCCAGCATTTT.

The chain carries TRBV12-3 or TRBV12-4 and TRBJ2-1; D gene unclear. This CDR3 is 13 amino acids long. V lost 3 bases and J lost 6, with 9 bases in between. For the CDR3, the DNA is TGTGCCAGCAGTTTGGTTAGTTCCAATGAGCAGTTCTTC. Its translation is CASSLVSSNEQFF.